The rows below give T cell receptor beta chains drawn from one sample of a study of OX40 agonist ivuxolimab in advanced cancers. TCRdb keeps only in-frame clones here, not all; method: immunoSEQ multiplex PCR. The table includes 100,000 or so clones, around 90% detected once. This specimen was CD4+ or CD8+ T cells sorted from blood, taken in a trial of the OX40 agonist ivuxolimab. The receptors here all came from an adult with an advanced solid tumor such as melanoma, head and neck, liver or kidney cancer. Each CDR3 is given without its conserved first and last residue.

13,TRBV6-1,ASSGGRGRDTEAF
11,TRBV7-8,ASSLGTGHEQY
12,TRBV27,ASSLGYGEEKLF
11,TRBV27,ASTSGQNEKLF
9,TRBV4-1,ASSQEETQY
16,TRBV19,ASSSPGHGFGRTDTQY
13,TRBV29-1,SVPTETGEYYGYT
13,TRBV11-2,ASSPPGHMAVEQY
14,TRBV7-5,ARSQETAGSLETQY
11,TRBV11-3,ASSLRPNTEAF
12,TRBV7-9,ASSRDREIYEQY
12,TRBV29-1,SVEGRQGARGYT
13,TRBV7-2,ASSSRQGWPYEQY
14,TRBV4-1,ASSQETGRGGETQY
12,TRBV11-2,ASSFERGGDEQF
12,TRBV5-1,ASSLAGANNEQF
9,TRBV5-6,ASSSEDGYT
9,TRBV20-1,SAGQGLEQY
13,TRBV18,ASSPMGFSYNEQF
11,TRBV19,ASSGQENYGYT
13,TRBV19,ASSIRRVSTDTQY
12,TRBV5-5,ASSLEQRSYEQY
16,TRBV21-1,ASSLSGGEGKAYNEQF
13,TRBV7-8,ASTQGSGGAYEQY
11,TRBV2,ASSDSLGNEQF
11,TRBV27,ASSLASSYEQY
14,TRBV6-1,ASSGNTLGTGNTIY
10,TRBV30,AWRQLIYGYT
10,TRBV5-4,ASSLEGSEQY
10,TRBV5-6,ASSLASYEQY
14,TRBV5-1,ASDQGTARLNTEAF
13,TRBV7-9,ASSETSGEDYEQY
13,TRBV27,ASSLRGGAGETQY
13,TRBV15,ATSAGYATNEKLF
12,TRBV2,ASMGQDNTGELF
11,TRBV6-5,ASSPRVEGMQY
15,TRBV4-1,ASSPELTSGDYNEQF
14,TRBV6-9,ASSYSWTTLSYEQY
14,TRBV7-2,ASSLGRGGTNEKLF
11,TRBV25-1,ASSEFDLNIQY
13,TRBV5-4,ASSLDRDGYTEAF
12,TRBV5-1,ASTPPGLQETQY
13,TRBV27,ASKVQPFSNQPQH
13,TRBV13,ASSPRAGRGNEQF